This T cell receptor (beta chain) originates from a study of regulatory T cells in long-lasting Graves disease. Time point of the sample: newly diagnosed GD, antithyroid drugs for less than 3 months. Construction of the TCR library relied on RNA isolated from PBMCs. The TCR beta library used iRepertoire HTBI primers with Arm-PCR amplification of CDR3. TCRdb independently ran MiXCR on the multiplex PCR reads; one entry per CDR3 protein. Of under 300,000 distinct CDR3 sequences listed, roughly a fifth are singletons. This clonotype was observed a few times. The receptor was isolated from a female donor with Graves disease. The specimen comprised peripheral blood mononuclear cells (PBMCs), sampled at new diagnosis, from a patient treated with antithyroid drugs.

Written as DNA, the CDR3 is TGCAGCGTTTCTGAGGGGATAGATACGCAGTATTTT. It codes for CSVSEGIDTQYF. V is TRBV29-1 and J is TRBJ2-3; D is possibly TRBD1 or TRBD2 (5 bases each). CDR1 SQVTM and CDR2 ANQGSEA come from the germline V gene. V was clipped by 5 bases and J by 5 bases, with 11 bases between them. There are 12 residues in the CDR3.